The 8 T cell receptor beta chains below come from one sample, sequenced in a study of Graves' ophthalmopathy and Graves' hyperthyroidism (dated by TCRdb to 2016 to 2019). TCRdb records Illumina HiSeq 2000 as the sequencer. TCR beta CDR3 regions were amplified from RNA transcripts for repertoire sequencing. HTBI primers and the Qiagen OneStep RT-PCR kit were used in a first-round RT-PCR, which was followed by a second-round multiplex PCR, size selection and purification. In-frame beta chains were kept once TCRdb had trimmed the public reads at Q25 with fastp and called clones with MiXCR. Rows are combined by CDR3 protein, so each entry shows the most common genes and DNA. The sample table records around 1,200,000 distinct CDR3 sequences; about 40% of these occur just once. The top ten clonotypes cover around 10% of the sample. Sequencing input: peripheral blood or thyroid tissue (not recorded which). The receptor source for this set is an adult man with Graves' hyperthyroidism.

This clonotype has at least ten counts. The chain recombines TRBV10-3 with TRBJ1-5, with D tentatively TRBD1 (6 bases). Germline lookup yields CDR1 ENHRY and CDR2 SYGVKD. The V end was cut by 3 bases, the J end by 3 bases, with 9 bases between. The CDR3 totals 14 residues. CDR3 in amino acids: CAISDGQLNQPQHF. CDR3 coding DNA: TGTGCCATCAGTGATGGACAGCTCAATCAGCCCCAGCATTTT.

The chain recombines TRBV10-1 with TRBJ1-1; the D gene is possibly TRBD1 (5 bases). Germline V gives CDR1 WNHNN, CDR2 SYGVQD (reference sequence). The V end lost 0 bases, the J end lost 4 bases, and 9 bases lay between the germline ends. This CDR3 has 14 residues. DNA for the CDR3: TGCGCCAGCAGTGAGTCGAGGAGGGGCACTGAAGCTTTCTTT. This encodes CASSESRRGTEAFF.

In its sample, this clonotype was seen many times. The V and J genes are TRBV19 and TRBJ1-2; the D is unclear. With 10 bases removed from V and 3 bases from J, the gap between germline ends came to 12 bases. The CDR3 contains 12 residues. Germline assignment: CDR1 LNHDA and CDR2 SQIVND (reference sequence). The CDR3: CATTALHYGYTF. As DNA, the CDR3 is TGTGCCACGACCGCTCTCCACTATGGCTACACCTTC.

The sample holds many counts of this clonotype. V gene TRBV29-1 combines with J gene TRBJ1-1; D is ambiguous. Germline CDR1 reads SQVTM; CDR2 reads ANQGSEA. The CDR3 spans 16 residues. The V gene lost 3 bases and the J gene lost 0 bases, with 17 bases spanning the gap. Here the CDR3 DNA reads TGCAGCGTTGATCCGCCAGCTTTCGAGATGAACACTGAAGCTTTCTTT. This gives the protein CSVDPPAFEMNTEAFF. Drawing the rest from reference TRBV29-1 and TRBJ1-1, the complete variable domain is SAVISQKPSRDICQRGTSLTIQCQVDSQVTMMFWYRQQPGQSLTLIATANQGSEATYESGFVIDKFPISRPNLTFSTLTVSNMSPEDSSIYLCSVDPPAFEMNTEAFFGQGTRLTVV.

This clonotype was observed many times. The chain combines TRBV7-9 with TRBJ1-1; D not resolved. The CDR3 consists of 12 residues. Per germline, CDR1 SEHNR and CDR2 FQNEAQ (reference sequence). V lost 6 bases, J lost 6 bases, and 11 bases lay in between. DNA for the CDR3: TGTGCCAGCAGTATAGCCGCCGCTGAAGCTTTCTTT. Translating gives CASSIAAAEAFF.

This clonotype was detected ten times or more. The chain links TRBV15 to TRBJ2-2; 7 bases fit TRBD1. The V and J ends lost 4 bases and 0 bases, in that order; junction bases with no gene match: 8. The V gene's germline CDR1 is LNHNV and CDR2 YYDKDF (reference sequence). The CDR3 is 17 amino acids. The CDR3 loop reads CATSTPTGMTNTGELFF. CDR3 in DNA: TGTGCCACCAGCACCCCGACAGGGATGACGAACACCGGGGAGCTGTTTTTT.

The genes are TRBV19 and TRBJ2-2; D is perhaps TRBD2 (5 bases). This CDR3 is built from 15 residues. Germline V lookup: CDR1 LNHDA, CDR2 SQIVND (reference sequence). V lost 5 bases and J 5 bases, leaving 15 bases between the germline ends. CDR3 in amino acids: CASSSSRTGTGELFF. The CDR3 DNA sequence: TGTGCCAGTAGTTCCTCCCGGACGGGAACCGGGGAGCTGTTTTTT.

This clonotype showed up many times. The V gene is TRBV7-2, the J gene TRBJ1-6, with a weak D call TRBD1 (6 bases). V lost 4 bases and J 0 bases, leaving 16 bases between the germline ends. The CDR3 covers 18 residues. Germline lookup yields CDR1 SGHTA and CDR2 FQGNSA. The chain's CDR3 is CASSSKTGKSSYNSPLHF. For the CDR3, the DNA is TGTGCCAGCAGCTCCAAAACAGGGAAGAGCTCCTATAATTCACCCCTCCACTTT.